This passage covers 10 T cell receptor beta chains from one sample sequenced in a study of shared clonotypes between healthy human individuals. Method: immunoSEQ multiplex PCR; TCRdb's copy keeps in-frame clones and lacks some. The data show some 500,000 clones, with 90% to 96% seen just once and 0.06% held by the top ten. Sequencing used naive CD4+ T cells sorted from blood. As for subset: CD45RA+ positively selected. These receptors came from a woman aged 30 to 39 in good health.

This sequence joins TRBV27 and TRBJ1-1, with TRBD1 identical over 7 bases. The CDR3 is 13 amino acids. V trimming: 2 bases; J trimming: 5 bases; junction bases outside the gene matches: 2. The germline gives CDR1 MNHEY, CDR2 SMNVEV (reference sequence). This chain's CDR3 is CASSLAGQTEAFF. Written as DNA, the CDR3 is TGTGCCAGCAGTTTAGCGGGACAGACTGAAGCTTTCTTT.

The genes are TRBV6-1 and TRBJ1-1; D uncertain. This CDR3 spans 12 amino acids. V lost 6 bases to trimming and J lost 4 bases, with 9 bases between them. Per germline, CDR1 MNHNS and CDR2 SASEGT. The CDR3 is CASSGYLTEAFF. CDR3 nucleotides: TGTGCCAGCAGCGGATACCTCACTGAAGCTTTCTTT.

This chain connects TRBV18 to TRBJ2-5, with D unresolved. CDR3 length: 13 residues. From germline, CDR1 is KGHSH and CDR2 LQKENI. The ends were cut back, 6 bases at V and 2 bases at J, with 10 bases in the middle. CDR3 nucleotide sequence: TGTGCCAGCTCCGGCGACGAGCAAGAGACCCAGTACTTC. Translated: CASSGDEQETQYF.

In nucleotides, the CDR3 is TGTGCCAGCAGCCAAATACTAGCGGGAGGCTCCAATGAGCAGTTCTTC. Protein sequence: CASSQILAGGSNEQFF. This chain connects TRBV27 to TRBJ2-1; 12 bases are a match to TRBD2. Losses at the gene ends were 6 bases for V and 6 bases for J; bases not matched to a gene: 9. The CDR3 length is 16 residues. CDR1 is MNHEY and CDR2 is SMNVEV in the germline V gene (reference sequence).

The chain carries TRBV5-4 and TRBJ2-3; TRBD1 agrees at 8 bases. Trimming cost V 3 bases and J 7 bases; bases outside gene matches: 7. CDR3 length equals 14 residues. Germline V gene data show CDR1 as SGHNT and CDR2 as YYREEE (reference sequence). For the CDR3, the DNA is TGTGCCAGCAGCTCCTCGACAGGGGCGAATACGCAGTATTTT. The encoded protein is CASSSSTGANTQYF.

This rearrangement joins TRBV19 to TRBJ2-5; TRBD2 agrees at 12 bases. The CDR3 contains 17 residues. Germline lookup yields CDR1 LNHDA and CDR2 SQIVND (reference sequence). V lost 1 base and J lost 5; bases outside the gene matches: 8. DNA of the CDR3: TGTGCCAGTAGTATAGGGCTAGCGGGAGGGCAGCGGGAGACCCAGTACTTC. It codes for CASSIGLAGGQRETQYF.

This chain joins TRBV7-6 and TRBJ2-5; D unresolved. The V end was cut by 2 bases, the J end by 2 bases, with 6 bases between. CDR3 length: 13 amino acids. CDR1 and CDR2 (germline): SGHVS, FNYEAQ. The CDR3 nucleotides are TGTGCCAGCAGCTTAAGTTGGCAAGAGACCCAGTACTTC. Its protein is CASSLSWQETQYF.

The J gene is TRBJ2-1, the V gene TRBV30; 14 nucleotides line up with TRBD2. V shed 2 bases, J shed 3 bases, and the junction held 9 bases outside the gene matches. Germline V gives CDR1 GTSNPN, CDR2 SVGIG (reference sequence). The CDR3 loop spans 18 amino acids. Here the CDR3 reads CAWSSPGLAGGIYNEQFF. The CDR3 DNA sequence: TGTGCCTGGAGTTCACCAGGACTAGCGGGAGGAATCTACAATGAGCAGTTCTTC. Based on the CDR3 plus reference TRBV30 and TRBJ2-1, the full variable domain is SQTIHQWPATLVQPVGSPLSLECTVEGTSNPNLYWYRQAAGRGLQLLFYSVGIGQISSEVPQNLSASRPQDRQFILSSKKLLLSDSGFYLCAWSSPGLAGGIYNEQFFGPGTRLTVL.

The genes are TRBV28 and TRBJ2-1; 11 bases agree with TRBD2. This CDR3 spans 17 amino acids. After removal of 5 bases from V and 4 bases from J, the junction contained 10 bases not matched to a gene. Germline V gene lookup returns CDR1 MDHEN and CDR2 SYDVKM. The CDR3, as DNA: TGTGCCAGCAGTCTTCCTTTAGCGGGAGGGAATTACAATGAGCAGTTCTTC. Amino acids: CASSLPLAGGNYNEQFF.

This chain connects TRBV5-1 to TRBJ1-4; D might be TRBD1 (5 bases). Trimming cost V 7 bases and J 3 bases, with 10 bases left between them. The CDR3 is 13 residues long. Germline loops: CDR1 SGHRS, CDR2 YFSETQ. The DNA for the CDR3 is TGCGCCAGCTCGACAGAACCTAATGAAAAACTGTTTTTT. Translation: CASSTEPNEKLFF.